This passage covers 7 T cell receptor beta chains from one sample sequenced in a study of siplizumab effects on memory and regulatory T cells. Profiled with immunoSEQ multiplex PCR; TCRdb holds only in-frame clones, not every one. This table holds some 100,000 clones, over 90% found once. Sequencing was carried out using non-Treg CD4+ T cells sorted from blood. The receptors stem from a human donor in good health.

The chain has TRBV9 and TRBJ1-1; D may be TRBD1 (5 bases). The V gene lost 0 bases and the J gene lost 1 base, with 7 bases spanning the gap. This CDR3 comprises 14 residues. The germline V gene has CDR1 SGDLS and CDR2 YYNGEE. The CDR3 bases are TGTGCCAGCAGCGTAGAACAGGCGAACACTGAAGCTTTCTTT. This encodes CASSVEQANTEAFF.

V usage is TRBV7-6 and J usage is TRBJ2-3; D is uncertain. The CDR3 loop spans 12 amino acids. V was pared by 3 bases and J by 4 bases, with 5 bases between. The germline CDR1 and CDR2 sequences are SGHVS and FNYEAQ. CDR3 nucleotide sequence: TGTGCCAGCAGCTTTGCCGCAGATACGCAGTATTTT. Translation: CASSFAADTQYF.

This chain uses TRBV11-2 with TRBJ1-1; D call uncertain. The CDR3 has 13 residues. V was cut by 0 bases and J by 1 base, with 3 bases left in between. The V gene's germline CDR1 is SGHAT and CDR2 FQNNGV. The chain's CDR3 is CASSLEGNTEAFF. For the CDR3, the DNA is TGTGCCAGCAGCTTAGAGGGGAACACTGAAGCTTTCTTT.

The J gene is TRBJ2-3, the V gene TRBV29-1, with 13 bases matching TRBD2. The germline V gene has CDR1 SQVTM and CDR2 ANQGSEA. V shed 6 bases and J 6 bases; nucleotides not matched to a gene: 6. There are 14 residues in the CDR3. The CDR3 reads CSVITSGRADTQYF. In nucleotides, the CDR3 is TGCAGCGTGATCACTAGCGGGAGGGCCGATACGCAGTATTTT.

The chain employs TRBV11-3 and TRBJ2-3; the D gene is possibly TRBD2 (5 bases). V was trimmed by 4 bases and J by 9 bases, leaving 14 bases between them. Germline V CDR1 and CDR2: SGHNT, YENEEA. This CDR3 is built from 13 residues. The CDR3 bases are TGTGCCAGCAGCTCGGGGAAGGGAGTCACGCAGTATTTT. The encoded protein is CASSSGKGVTQYF.

The rearrangement joins TRBV19 to TRBJ2-3, with D unresolved. This CDR3 contains 15 residues. Germline V gives CDR1 LNHDA, CDR2 SQIVND (reference sequence). Between the trimmed V and J ends, which lost 7 bases and 0 bases, there was a span of 14 bases. This chain's CDR3 is CASKVGTGSTDTQYF. CDR3 nucleotide sequence: TGTGCCAGTAAAGTGGGAACCGGCAGCACAGATACGCAGTATTTT.

The chain combines TRBV18 with TRBJ2-2; D is perhaps TRBD1 (6 bases). Germline-derived CDR1 and CDR2 are KGHSH and LQKENI. CDR3 size: 15 residues. Deletions cut 2 bases from V and 3 bases from J, with 10 bases between. The CDR3 here is CASSPGGADTGELFF. The DNA of the CDR3 is TGTGCCAGCTCACCAGGGGGCGCGGACACCGGGGAGCTGTTTTTT. The variable domain in full, completed from reference TRBV18 and TRBJ2-2, reads NAGVMQNPRHLVRRRGQEARLRCSPMKGHSHVYWYRQLPEEGLKFMVYLQKENIIDESGMPKERFSAEFPKEGPSILRIQQVVRGDSAAYFCASSPGGADTGELFFGEGSRLTVL.